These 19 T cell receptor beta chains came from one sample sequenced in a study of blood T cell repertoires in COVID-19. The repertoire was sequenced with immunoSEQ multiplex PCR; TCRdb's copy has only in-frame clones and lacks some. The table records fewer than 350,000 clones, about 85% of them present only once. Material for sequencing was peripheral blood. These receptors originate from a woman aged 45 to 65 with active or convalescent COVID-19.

The CDR3 reads CASSQELFAVVGYGYTF. The CDR3 coding sequence is TGTGCCAGCAGCCAAGAATTGTTCGCGGTAGTAGGCTATGGCTACACCTTC. V and J are TRBV3-1 (or the pseudogene TRBV3-2) and TRBJ1-2; D uncertain. Trimming took off 0 bases at V and 4 bases at J, with 18 bases between the two ends. The CDR3 runs to 17 residues. The germline gives CDR1 LGHDT, CDR2 YNNKEL (reference sequence).

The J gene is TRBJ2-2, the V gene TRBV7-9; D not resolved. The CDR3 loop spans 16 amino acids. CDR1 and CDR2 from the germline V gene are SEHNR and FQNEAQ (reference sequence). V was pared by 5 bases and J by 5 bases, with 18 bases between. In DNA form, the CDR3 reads TGTGCCAGCAGCCTTGATCGCCGACATTTGACCGGGGAGCTGTTTTTT. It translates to CASSLDRRHLTGELFF.

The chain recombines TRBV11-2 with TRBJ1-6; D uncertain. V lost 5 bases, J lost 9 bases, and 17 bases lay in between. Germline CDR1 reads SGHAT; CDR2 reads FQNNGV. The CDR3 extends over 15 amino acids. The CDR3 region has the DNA TGTGCCAGCAGCCTTACCGGGAGTGTAGGTTCACCCCTCCACTTT. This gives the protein CASSLTGSVGSPLHF.

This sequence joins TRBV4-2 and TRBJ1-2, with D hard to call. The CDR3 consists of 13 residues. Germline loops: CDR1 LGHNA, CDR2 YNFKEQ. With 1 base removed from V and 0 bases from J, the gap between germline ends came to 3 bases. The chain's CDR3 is CASSQVANYGYTF. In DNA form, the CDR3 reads TGTGCCAGCAGCCAAGTCGCTAACTATGGCTACACCTTC.

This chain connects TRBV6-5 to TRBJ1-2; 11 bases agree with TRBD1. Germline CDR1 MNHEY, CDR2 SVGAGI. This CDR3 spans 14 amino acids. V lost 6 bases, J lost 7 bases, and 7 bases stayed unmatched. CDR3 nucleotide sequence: TGTGCCAGCAGCGTTGGACAGGGGGCATCTGGCTACACCTTC. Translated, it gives CASSVGQGASGYTF.

The chain's CDR3 is CASSPSSGGETQYF. CDR3 nucleotide sequence: TGTGCCAGCAGTCCCTCCTCGGGGGGGGAGACCCAGTACTTC. The V and J genes are TRBV28 and TRBJ2-5; 8 positions agree with TRBD2. In germline, CDR1 is MDHEN, CDR2 SYDVKM. The CDR3 consists of 14 residues. The J segment lost 5 bases and the V segment lost 5 bases, leaving 7 bases of the junction unmatched.

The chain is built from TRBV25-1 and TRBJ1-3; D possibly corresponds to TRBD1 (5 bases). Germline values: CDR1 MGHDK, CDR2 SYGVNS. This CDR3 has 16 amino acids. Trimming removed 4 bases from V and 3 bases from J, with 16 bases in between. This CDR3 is CASSAGAGQGGNTIYF. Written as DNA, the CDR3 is TGTGCCAGCAGTGCAGGAGCGGGGCAGGGTGGAAACACCATATATTTT.

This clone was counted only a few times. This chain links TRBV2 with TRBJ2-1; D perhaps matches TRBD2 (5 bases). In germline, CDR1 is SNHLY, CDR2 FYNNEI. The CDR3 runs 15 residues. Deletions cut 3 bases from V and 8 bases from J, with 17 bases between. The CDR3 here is CASSETRLATDEQFF. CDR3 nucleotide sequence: TGTGCCAGCAGTGAGACCCGGCTAGCTACGGATGAGCAGTTCTTC.

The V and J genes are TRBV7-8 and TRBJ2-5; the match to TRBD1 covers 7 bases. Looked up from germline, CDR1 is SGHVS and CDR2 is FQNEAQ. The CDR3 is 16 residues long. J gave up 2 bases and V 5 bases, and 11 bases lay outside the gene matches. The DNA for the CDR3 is TGTGCCAGCAGCCCAAACAGGGGCCGGGTTCAAGAGACCCAGTACTTC. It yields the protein CASSPNRGRVQETQYF.

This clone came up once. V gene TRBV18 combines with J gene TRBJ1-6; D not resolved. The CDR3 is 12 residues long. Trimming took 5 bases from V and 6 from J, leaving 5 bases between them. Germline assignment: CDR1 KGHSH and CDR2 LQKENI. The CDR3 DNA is TGTGCCAGCTCATCATCTAATTCACCCCTCCACTTT. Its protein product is CASSSSNSPLHF.

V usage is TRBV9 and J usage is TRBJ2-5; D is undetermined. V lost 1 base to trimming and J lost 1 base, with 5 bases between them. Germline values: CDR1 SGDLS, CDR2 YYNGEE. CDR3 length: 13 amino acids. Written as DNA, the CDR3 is TGTGCCAGCAGCGTATCGGTCCAAGAGACCCAGTACTTC. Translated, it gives CASSVSVQETQYF. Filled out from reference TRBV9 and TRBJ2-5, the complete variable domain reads DSGVTQTPKHLITATGQRVTLRCSPRSGDLSVYWYQQSLDQGLQFLIQYYNGEERAKGNILERFSAQQFPDLHSELNLSSLELGDSALYFCASSVSVQETQYFGPGTRLLVL.

The CDR3 nucleotides are TGCGCCAGCAGCTCGGACATGACTAGCGGGAGGAGCAAGCAGTACTTC. Translation gives CASSSDMTSGRSKQYF. The genes are TRBV5-1 and TRBJ2-7, with 13 bases that match TRBD2. Germline trimming cut 3 bases from V and 8 bases from J; bases unmatched to any gene: 11. Germline lookup yields CDR1 SGHRS and CDR2 YFSETQ. This CDR3 spans 16 amino acids.

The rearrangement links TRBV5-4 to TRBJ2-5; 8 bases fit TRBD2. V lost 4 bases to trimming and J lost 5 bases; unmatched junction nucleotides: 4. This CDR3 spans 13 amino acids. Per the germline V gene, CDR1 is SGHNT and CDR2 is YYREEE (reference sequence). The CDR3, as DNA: TGTGCCAGCAGCGAAGGGACTAGGGAGACCCAGTACTTC. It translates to CASSEGTRETQYF.

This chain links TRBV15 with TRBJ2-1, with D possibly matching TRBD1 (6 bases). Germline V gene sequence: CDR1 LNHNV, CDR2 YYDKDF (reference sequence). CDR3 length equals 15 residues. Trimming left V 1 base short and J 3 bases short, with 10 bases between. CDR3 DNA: TGTGCCACCAGCAGAGCCCGGGACAACTACAATGAGCAGTTCTTC. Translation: CATSRARDNYNEQFF.

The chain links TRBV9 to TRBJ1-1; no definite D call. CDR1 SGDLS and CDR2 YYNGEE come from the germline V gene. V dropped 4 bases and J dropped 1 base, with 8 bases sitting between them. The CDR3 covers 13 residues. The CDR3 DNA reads TGTGCCAGCAGCCTCATCGGGAACACTGAAGCTTTCTTT. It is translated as CASSLIGNTEAFF. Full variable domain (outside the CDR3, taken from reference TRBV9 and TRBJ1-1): DSGVTQTPKHLITATGQRVTLRCSPRSGDLSVYWYQQSLDQGLQFLIQYYNGEERAKGNILERFSAQQFPDLHSELNLSSLELGDSALYFCASSLIGNTEAFFGQGTRLTVV.

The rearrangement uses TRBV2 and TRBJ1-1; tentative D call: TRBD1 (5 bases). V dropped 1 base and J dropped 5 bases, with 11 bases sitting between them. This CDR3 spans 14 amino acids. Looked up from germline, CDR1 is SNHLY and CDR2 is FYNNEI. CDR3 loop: CASSEVQGWTEAFF. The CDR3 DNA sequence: TGTGCCAGCAGTGAAGTGCAGGGCTGGACTGAAGCTTTCTTT. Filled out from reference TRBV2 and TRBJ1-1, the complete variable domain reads EPEVTQTPSHQVTQMGQEVILRCVPISNHLYFYWYRQILGQKVEFLVSFYNNEISEKSEIFDDQFSVERPDGSNFTLKIRSTKLEDSAMYFCASSEVQGWTEAFFGQGTRLTVV.

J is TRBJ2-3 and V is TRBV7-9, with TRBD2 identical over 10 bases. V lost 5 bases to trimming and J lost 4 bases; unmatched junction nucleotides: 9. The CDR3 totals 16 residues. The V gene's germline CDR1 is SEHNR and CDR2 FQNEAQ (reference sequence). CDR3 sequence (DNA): TGTGCCAGCAGCCCCACCGGGACTAGCGTGGCAGATACGCAGTATTTT. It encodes CASSPTGTSVADTQYF.

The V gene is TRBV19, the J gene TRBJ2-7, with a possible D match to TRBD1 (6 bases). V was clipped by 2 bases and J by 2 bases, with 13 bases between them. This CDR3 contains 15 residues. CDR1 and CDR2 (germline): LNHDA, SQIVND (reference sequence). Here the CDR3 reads CASSITPPGAYEQYF. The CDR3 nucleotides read TGTGCCAGTAGTATAACCCCGCCAGGGGCCTACGAGCAGTACTTC.

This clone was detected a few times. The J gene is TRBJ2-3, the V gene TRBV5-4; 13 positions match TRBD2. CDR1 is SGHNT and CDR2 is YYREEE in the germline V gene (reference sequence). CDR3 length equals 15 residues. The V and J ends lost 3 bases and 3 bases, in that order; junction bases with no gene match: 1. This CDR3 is CASSWGLAGTDTQYF. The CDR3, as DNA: TGTGCCAGCAGCTGGGGACTAGCGGGAACAGATACGCAGTATTTT.